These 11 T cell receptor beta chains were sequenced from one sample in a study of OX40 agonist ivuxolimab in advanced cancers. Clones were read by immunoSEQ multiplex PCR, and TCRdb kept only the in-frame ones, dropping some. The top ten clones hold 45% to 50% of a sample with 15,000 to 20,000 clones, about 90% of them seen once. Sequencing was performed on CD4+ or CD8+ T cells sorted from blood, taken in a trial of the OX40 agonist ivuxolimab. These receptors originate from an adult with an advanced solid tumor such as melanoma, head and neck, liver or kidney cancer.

The CDR3 DNA sequence: TGTGCCACCAGCCCAGGGGACTATGGCTACACCTTC. This translates into CATSPGDYGYTF. This chain joins TRBV15 and TRBJ1-2; the D gene is possibly TRBD1 (6 bases). Deletions cut 5 bases from V and 3 bases from J, with 7 bases between. The CDR3 contains 12 residues. Germline V gene sequence: CDR1 LNHNV, CDR2 YYDKDF (reference sequence). Supplemented by reference TRBV15 and TRBJ1-2, the full variable domain reads DAMVIQNPRYQVTQFGKPVTLSCSQTLNHNVMYWYQQKSSQAPKLLFHYYDKDFNNEADTPDNFQSRRPNTSFCFLDIRSPGLGDTAMYLCATSPGDYGYTFGSGTRLTVV.

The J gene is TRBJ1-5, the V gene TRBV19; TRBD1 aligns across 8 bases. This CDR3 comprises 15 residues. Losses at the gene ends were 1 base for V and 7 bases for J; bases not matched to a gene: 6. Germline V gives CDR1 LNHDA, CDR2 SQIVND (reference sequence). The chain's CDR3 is CASSIGQGYEQPQHF. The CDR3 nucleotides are TGTGCCAGTAGTATAGGACAGGGGTACGAACAGCCCCAGCATTTT. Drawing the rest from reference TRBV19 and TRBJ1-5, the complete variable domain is DGGITQSPKYLFRKEGQNVTLSCEQNLNHDAMYWYRQDPGQGLRLIYYSQIVNDFQKGDIAEGYSVSREKKESFPLTVTSAQKNPTAFYLCASSIGQGYEQPQHFGDGTRLSIL.

This chain's CDR3 is CASSFGAPLSGNTIYF. The CDR3 DNA sequence: TGTGCCAGCAGCTTTGGGGCCCCACTCTCTGGAAACACCATATATTTT. This chain links TRBV7-9 with TRBJ1-3, with a tentative D call TRBD1 (5 bases). The V end lost 3 bases, the J end lost 0 bases, and 12 bases lay between the germline ends. There are 16 residues in the CDR3. Germline CDR1 and CDR2: SEHNR and FQNEAQ (reference sequence). Looking up the rest from reference TRBV7-9 and TRBJ1-3 gives the full variable domain: DTGVSQNPRHKITKRGQNVTFRCDPISEHNRLYWYRQTLGQGPEFLTYFQNEAQLEKSRLLSDRFSAERPKGSFSTLEIQRTEQGDSAMYLCASSFGAPLSGNTIYFGEGSWLTVV.

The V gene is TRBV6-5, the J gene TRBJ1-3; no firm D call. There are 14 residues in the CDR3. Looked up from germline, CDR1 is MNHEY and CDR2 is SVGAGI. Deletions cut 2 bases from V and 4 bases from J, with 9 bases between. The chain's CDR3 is CASSYQEGGNTIYF. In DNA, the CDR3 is TGTGCCAGCAGTTACCAGGAGGGCGGAAACACCATATATTTT.

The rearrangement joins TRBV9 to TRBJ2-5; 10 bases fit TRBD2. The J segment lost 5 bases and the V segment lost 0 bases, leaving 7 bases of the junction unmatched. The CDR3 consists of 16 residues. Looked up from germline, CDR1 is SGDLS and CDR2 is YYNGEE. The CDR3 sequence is CASSVGLAGEMETQYF. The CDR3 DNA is TGTGCCAGCAGCGTAGGGCTAGCGGGAGAAATGGAGACCCAGTACTTC.

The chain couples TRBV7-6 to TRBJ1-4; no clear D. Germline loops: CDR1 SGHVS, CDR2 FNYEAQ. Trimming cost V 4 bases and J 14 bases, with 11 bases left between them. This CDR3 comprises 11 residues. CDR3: CASSSSEGLFF. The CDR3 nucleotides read TGTGCCAGCAGCTCCTCCGAGGGTCTGTTTTTT.

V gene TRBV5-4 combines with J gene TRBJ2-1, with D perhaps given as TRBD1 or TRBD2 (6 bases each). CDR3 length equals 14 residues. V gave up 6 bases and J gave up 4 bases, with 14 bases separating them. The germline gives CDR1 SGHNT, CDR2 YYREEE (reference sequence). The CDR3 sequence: CASTDRREYNEQFF. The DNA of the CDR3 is TGTGCCAGCACCGACAGGAGGGAGTACAATGAGCAGTTCTTC. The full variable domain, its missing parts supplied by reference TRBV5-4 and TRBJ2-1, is ETGVTQSPTHLIKTRGQQVTLRCSSQSGHNTVSWYQQALGQGPQFIFQYYREEENGRGNFPPRFSGLQFPNYSSELNVNALELDDSALYLCASTDRREYNEQFFGPGTRLTVL.

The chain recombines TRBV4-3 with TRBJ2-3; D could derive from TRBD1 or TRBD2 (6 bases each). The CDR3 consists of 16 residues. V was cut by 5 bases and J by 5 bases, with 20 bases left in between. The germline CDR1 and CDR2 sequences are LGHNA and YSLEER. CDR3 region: CASSSERGARIDTQYF. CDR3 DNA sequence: TGCGCCAGCAGCTCGGAAAGGGGGGCGAGGATAGATACGCAGTATTTT.

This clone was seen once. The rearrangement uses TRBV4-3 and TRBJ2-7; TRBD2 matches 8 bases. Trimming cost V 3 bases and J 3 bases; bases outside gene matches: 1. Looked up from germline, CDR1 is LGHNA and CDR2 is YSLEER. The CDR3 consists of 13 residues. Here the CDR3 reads CASSHGTSYEQYF. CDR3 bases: TGCGCCAGCAGCCACGGGACTAGCTACGAGCAGTACTTC.

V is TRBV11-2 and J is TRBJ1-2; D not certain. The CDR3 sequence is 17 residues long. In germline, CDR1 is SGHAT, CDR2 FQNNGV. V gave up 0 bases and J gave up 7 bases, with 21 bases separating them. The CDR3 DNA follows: TGTGCCAGCAGCTTAGACGTCCCGTCGGACGACTTTCTTGGCTACACCTTC. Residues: CASSLDVPSDDFLGYTF.

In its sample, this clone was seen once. The CDR3 sequence is CASSAGAGANVLTF. The CDR3 DNA reads as TGTGCCAGCAGTGCAGGGGCCGGGGCCAACGTCCTGACTTTC. The chain is built from TRBV6-4 and TRBJ2-6, with D possibly being TRBD1 (6 bases). The germline gives CDR1 MRHNA, CDR2 SNTAGT. The V end lost 4 bases, the J end lost 4 bases, and 8 bases lay between the germline ends. CDR3 length: 14 residues.